Listed below are T cell receptor beta chains from one sample, sequenced in a study of T cell repertoires in cytomegalovirus infection. Antigens of these TCRs are unknown. From the reads, TCRdb called clonotypes with MiXCR, one entry per CDR3 protein. The data show just under 500,000 distinct CDR3 sequences, around a third seen once. The sequencing here drew on cultured PBMCs, taken from culture after CMV antigen stimulation. These receptors originate from a human donor in good health (CMV status not recorded). Some clones in this sample may be carry-over from other donors' samples. CDR3s include the opening cysteine and the closing phenylalanine or tryptophan. Each record gives: D gene, J gene, CDR3 length, clone size, V gene, CDR3 DNA, CDR3 protein. D genes are given only for firm matches. Only part of the rows carry a size: once, few, many, or a class if the clone is expanded.

d_call: TRBD1; j_call: TRBJ2-3; cdr3_length: 16; clone_size: many; v_call: TRBV7-2; cdr3_nt: TGTGCCAGCAGCCTAGAGGGACAGGTTTGGGGAGATACGCAGTATTTT; cdr3_aa: CASSLEGQVWGDTQYF
d_call: NA; j_call: TRBJ2-5; cdr3_length: 14; clone_size: few; v_call: TRBV5-4; cdr3_nt: TGTGCCAGCAGCTTGGTCGGGTCGAAAGAGACCCAGTACTTC; cdr3_aa: CASSLVGSKETQYF
d_call: NA; j_call: TRBJ2-6; cdr3_length: 15; clone_size: NA; v_call: TRBV6-8; cdr3_nt: TGTGCCAGCAGTAGTCGGAGGGCTGGGGCCAACGTCCTGACTTTC; cdr3_aa: CASSSRRAGANVLTF
d_call: TRBD2; j_call: TRBJ2-1; cdr3_length: 17; clone_size: few; v_call: TRBV7-8; cdr3_nt: TGTGCCAGCAGCTTAGGAGTAGGGCTAGCGGGAGTCCGGGAGCAGTTCTTC; cdr3_aa: CASSLGVGLAGVREQFF
d_call: NA; j_call: TRBJ2-2; cdr3_length: 13; clone_size: NA; v_call: TRBV12-3/TRBV12-4; cdr3_nt: TGTGCCAGCAGTCCCCGGACGAACGGGGAGCTGTTTTTT; cdr3_aa: CASSPRTNGELFF
d_call: TRBD1; j_call: TRBJ1-1; cdr3_length: 16; clone_size: few; v_call: TRBV6-5; cdr3_nt: TGTGCCAGCAGTTCGGACAGGCCTGCCCTTGGGACTGAAGCTTTCTTT; cdr3_aa: CASSSDRPALGTEAFF
d_call: TRBD1; j_call: TRBJ1-4; cdr3_length: 13; clone_size: NA; v_call: TRBV20-1; cdr3_nt: TGCAGTGCTAGAGACGCCCCAGGGGGAAAACTGTTTTTT; cdr3_aa: CSARDAPGGKLFF
d_call: NA; j_call: TRBJ2-1; cdr3_length: 12; clone_size: many; v_call: TRBV7-8; cdr3_nt: TGTGCCAGCAGCTTAGTGAGGGGTGAGCAGTTCTTC; cdr3_aa: CASSLVRGEQFF
d_call: TRBD1; j_call: TRBJ2-5; cdr3_length: 15; clone_size: NA; v_call: TRBV7-8; cdr3_nt: TGTGCCAGCAGCTTAGTACGCCCAGGGGGCCAGACCCAGTACTTC; cdr3_aa: CASSLVRPGGQTQYF
d_call: NA; j_call: TRBJ1-2; cdr3_length: 14; clone_size: NA; v_call: TRBV7-6; cdr3_nt: TGTGCCAGCAGCTTTTATCGGGGGAACTATGGCTACACCTTC; cdr3_aa: CASSFYRGNYGYTF
d_call: NA; j_call: TRBJ2-5; cdr3_length: 13; clone_size: NA; v_call: TRBV6-6; cdr3_nt: TGTGCCAGCTTGAGACTTATGGGAGAGACCCAGTACTTC; cdr3_aa: CASLRLMGETQYF
d_call: NA; j_call: TRBJ1-6; cdr3_length: 13; clone_size: few; v_call: TRBV7-2; cdr3_nt: TGTGCCAGCAGTGAGGTTAGGAATTCACCCCTCCACTTT; cdr3_aa: CASSEVRNSPLHF
d_call: NA; j_call: TRBJ2-6; cdr3_length: 17; clone_size: NA; v_call: TRBV2; cdr3_nt: TGTGCCGGGGGGTTGACGCCTTGGGACGATGGGGCCAACGTCCTGACTTTC; cdr3_aa: CAGGLTPWDDGANVLTF
d_call: TRBD2; j_call: TRBJ2-5; cdr3_length: 15; clone_size: NA; v_call: TRBV12-3/TRBV12-4; cdr3_nt: TGTGCCAGCAGTTTGAGGACTAGCCTCCGGGAGACCCAGTACTTC; cdr3_aa: CASSLRTSLRETQYF
d_call: NA; j_call: TRBJ2-7; cdr3_length: 19; clone_size: NA; v_call: TRBV4-1; cdr3_nt: TGCGCCAGCAGCCAAGAAATTGGTCTGGGAGGCGGGCCTTCCTACGAGCAGTACTTC; cdr3_aa: CASSQEIGLGGGPSYEQYF
d_call: NA; j_call: TRBJ1-2; cdr3_length: 13; clone_size: NA; v_call: TRBV7-2; cdr3_nt: TGTGCAGCTGGCCGGGGCAGCAACTATGGCTACACCTTC; cdr3_aa: CAAGRGSNYGYTF
d_call: NA; j_call: TRBJ2-3; cdr3_length: 16; clone_size: NA; v_call: TRBV4-1; cdr3_nt: TGCGCCAGCAGCCAAGATTCGGGCGGCACAACAGATACGCAGTATTTT; cdr3_aa: CASSQDSGGTTDTQYF
d_call: NA; j_call: TRBJ2-3; cdr3_length: 14; clone_size: few; v_call: TRBV7-2; cdr3_nt: TGTGCCAGCAGCTTATTTGGGGGAAGGGATACGCAGTATTTT; cdr3_aa: CASSLFGGRDTQYF
d_call: NA; j_call: TRBJ2-5; cdr3_length: 12; clone_size: many; v_call: TRBV7-2; cdr3_nt: TGTGCCAGCGGACCATTTGGGGAGACCCAGTACTTC; cdr3_aa: CASGPFGETQYF
d_call: NA; j_call: TRBJ2-1; cdr3_length: 15; clone_size: NA; v_call: TRBV4-3; cdr3_nt: TGCGCCAGCAGCCTCCGGGACTTGAACTACAATGAGCAGTTCTTC; cdr3_aa: CASSLRDLNYNEQFF
d_call: NA; j_call: TRBJ1-4; cdr3_length: 18; clone_size: few; v_call: TRBV7-9; cdr3_nt: TGTGCCAGCAGCTTAGCACAGGGTATGCCTGGTGCTAATGAAAAACTGTTTTTT; cdr3_aa: CASSLAQGMPGANEKLFF
d_call: TRBD2; j_call: TRBJ2-7; cdr3_length: 17; clone_size: few; v_call: TRBV5-4; cdr3_nt: TGTGCCAGCAGCTTGGGACCCCAGAGCGGGAGGGCCTACGAGCAGTACTTC; cdr3_aa: CASSLGPQSGRAYEQYF
d_call: TRBD1; j_call: TRBJ1-1; cdr3_length: 14; clone_size: many; v_call: TRBV11-3; cdr3_nt: TGTGCCAGCAGCTCCGGGACAGGGTCCACTGAAGCTTTCTTT; cdr3_aa: CASSSGTGSTEAFF
d_call: TRBD2; j_call: TRBJ2-1; cdr3_length: 19; clone_size: many; v_call: TRBV7-2; cdr3_nt: TGTGCCAGCAGCTTAGTTTTCCGGGTCCTAGCGGGGCCCGACAATGAGCAGTTCTTC; cdr3_aa: CASSLVFRVLAGPDNEQFF
d_call: NA; j_call: TRBJ2-3; cdr3_length: 10; clone_size: once; v_call: TRBV12-3/TRBV12-4; cdr3_nt: TGTGCCAGCAGTTCGAGGACGCAGTATTTT; cdr3_aa: CASSSRTQYF
d_call: NA; j_call: TRBJ1-1; cdr3_length: 13; clone_size: NA; v_call: TRBV12-5; cdr3_nt: TGTGCTAGTGGTTTAGGGTACAACACTGAAGCTTTCTTT; cdr3_aa: CASGLGYNTEAFF
d_call: NA; j_call: TRBJ2-2; cdr3_length: 15; clone_size: NA; v_call: TRBV20-1; cdr3_nt: TGCAGTGCCCAGTCTCCGGGACTTATCACCGGGGAGCTGTTTTTT; cdr3_aa: CSAQSPGLITGELFF
d_call: TRBD2; j_call: TRBJ2-1; cdr3_length: 15; clone_size: few; v_call: TRBV19; cdr3_nt: TGTGCCAGTAACGGGATAGCGGGAAAGAGCGATGAGCAGTTCTTC; cdr3_aa: CASNGIAGKSDEQFF
d_call: TRBD2; j_call: TRBJ2-3; cdr3_length: 13; clone_size: NA; v_call: TRBV12-3/TRBV12-4; cdr3_nt: TGTGCCAGCAGTCCCGGACTAGCGGGGGGGACTTATTTT; cdr3_aa: CASSPGLAGGTYF
d_call: TRBD1; j_call: TRBJ1-2; cdr3_length: 13; clone_size: large; v_call: TRBV11-2; cdr3_nt: TGTGCCAGCAGCCCCGGACAGGGCTATGGCTACACCTTC; cdr3_aa: CASSPGQGYGYTF
d_call: TRBD2; j_call: TRBJ2-1; cdr3_length: 17; clone_size: NA; v_call: TRBV5-1; cdr3_nt: TGCGCCAGCAGCTTGGGAGGACTAGCGGATATCTACAATGAGCAGTTCTTC; cdr3_aa: CASSLGGLADIYNEQFF
d_call: TRBD2; j_call: TRBJ2-7; cdr3_length: 15; clone_size: few; v_call: TRBV28; cdr3_nt: TGTGCCAGCAGTTTATTCCCAGCCCGGGGGGAAGAGCAGTACTTC; cdr3_aa: CASSLFPARGEEQYF
d_call: TRBD1; j_call: TRBJ1-1; cdr3_length: 16; clone_size: NA; v_call: TRBV12-3/TRBV12-4; cdr3_nt: TGTGCCAGCAGTCGCAGACGGACAGGAGAGAACACTGAAGCTTTCTTT; cdr3_aa: CASSRRRTGENTEAFF
d_call: NA; j_call: TRBJ2-7; cdr3_length: 15; clone_size: NA; v_call: TRBV28; cdr3_nt: NA; cdr3_aa: CASSTSAFSSYEQYF
d_call: NA; j_call: TRBJ1-2; cdr3_length: 19; clone_size: NA; v_call: TRBV7-9; cdr3_nt: TGTGCCAGCAGCTTAGCGGTCGTGGAGGAATATACTATAAACTATGGCTACACCTTC; cdr3_aa: CASSLAVVEEYTINYGYTF
d_call: TRBD2; j_call: TRBJ2-3; cdr3_length: 13; clone_size: NA; v_call: TRBV7-2; cdr3_nt: TGTGCCAGCAGCCTTAAAGCGGGAGGGCGGGATACCTTT; cdr3_aa: CASSLKAGGRDTF
d_call: NA; j_call: TRBJ2-1; cdr3_length: 13; clone_size: NA; v_call: TRBV7-8; cdr3_nt: TGTGCCAGCATAAACAGGGAGGGCAATGAGCAGTTCTTC; cdr3_aa: CASINREGNEQFF
d_call: NA; j_call: TRBJ2-1; cdr3_length: 14; clone_size: NA; v_call: TRBV5-1; cdr3_nt: TGCGCCAGCAGCTTGGATATTAGGGTCAATGAGCAGTTCTTC; cdr3_aa: CASSLDIRVNEQFF
d_call: NA; j_call: TRBJ1-5; cdr3_length: 12; clone_size: few; v_call: TRBV7-2; cdr3_nt: TGTGCCAGCAGCTTAGAGATCTTTCCCCAGCATTTT; cdr3_aa: CASSLEIFPQHF
d_call: NA; j_call: TRBJ1-1; cdr3_length: 13; clone_size: NA; v_call: TRBV5-1; cdr3_nt: TGCGCCAGCAGCTCAGACTCCGCCACTGAAGCTTTCTTT; cdr3_aa: CASSSDSATEAFF
d_call: NA; j_call: TRBJ2-2; cdr3_length: 14; clone_size: few; v_call: TRBV7-8; cdr3_nt: TGTGCCAGCAGCTTAGATAAGAGCACCGGGGAGCTGTTTTTT; cdr3_aa: CASSLDKSTGELFF
d_call: TRBD1; j_call: TRBJ1-1; cdr3_length: 14; clone_size: once; v_call: TRBV6-2/TRBV6-3; cdr3_nt: TGTGCCAGCAACTGGGACAGGGTTGTCACTGAAGCTTTCTTT; cdr3_aa: CASNWDRVVTEAFF
d_call: NA; j_call: TRBJ1-2; cdr3_length: 11; clone_size: NA; v_call: TRBV20-1; cdr3_nt: TGCAGTGCTAGCGTCAACGATGGCTACACCTTC; cdr3_aa: CSASVNDGYTF
d_call: TRBD2; j_call: TRBJ2-1; cdr3_length: 18; clone_size: NA; v_call: TRBV6-5; cdr3_nt: TGTGCCAGCAGGGGGACTAGCGGGAGGGTTTTCCACTACAATGAGCAGTTCTTC; cdr3_aa: CASRGTSGRVFHYNEQFF
d_call: NA; j_call: TRBJ2-6; cdr3_length: 16; clone_size: NA; v_call: TRBV4-3; cdr3_nt: TGCGCCAGCAGCCAAGGGGCGGACTCTGGGGCCAACGTCCTGACTTTC; cdr3_aa: CASSQGADSGANVLTF
d_call: NA; j_call: TRBJ1-5; cdr3_length: 13; clone_size: many; v_call: TRBV7-2; cdr3_nt: TGTGCCAGCAGCTCGGCGACCCATCAGCCCCAGCATTTT; cdr3_aa: CASSSATHQPQHF
d_call: NA; j_call: TRBJ1-2; cdr3_length: 16; clone_size: few; v_call: TRBV5-5; cdr3_nt: TGTGCCAGCAGCTTGGGCGCAGGGGTTACTAACTATGGCTACACCTTC; cdr3_aa: CASSLGAGVTNYGYTF
d_call: NA; j_call: TRBJ2-1; cdr3_length: 12; clone_size: NA; v_call: TRBV30; cdr3_nt: TGTGCCTGGAGTCGGAATGCCAATGAGCAGTTCTTC; cdr3_aa: CAWSRNANEQFF
d_call: NA; j_call: TRBJ1-5; cdr3_length: 9; clone_size: few; v_call: TRBV6-5; cdr3_nt: TGTGCCAAGAATCAGCCCCAGCATTTT; cdr3_aa: CAKNQPQHF
d_call: TRBD2; j_call: TRBJ2-3; cdr3_length: 16; clone_size: many; v_call: TRBV7-8; cdr3_nt: TGTGCCAGCAGCGCTAGCGGGAGGGTGTGGACAGATACGCAGTATTTT; cdr3_aa: CASSASGRVWTDTQYF